The 5 T cell receptor beta chains reported below all come from one sample, sequenced in a study of blood T cell repertoires in COVID-19. Here immunoSEQ multiplex PCR was the method, and the copy in TCRdb shows in-frame clones only, minus some. The table includes approximately 69,000 clones, around 88% detected once. The sample comprised peripheral blood. These receptors were obtained from a human donor in a cohort sampled during active COVID-19.

This chain connects TRBV19 to TRBJ1-3; 8 bases fit TRBD1. V was clipped by 9 bases and J by 0 bases; unmatched bases: 7. Germline V CDR1 and CDR2: LNHDA, SQIVND (reference sequence). The CDR3 has 15 residues. CDR3 loop: CASTQGANSGNTIYF. For the CDR3, the DNA is TGTGCCAGCACGCAGGGGGCTAACTCTGGAAACACCATATATTTT.

The chain carries TRBV5-1 and TRBJ2-7; 7 positions agree with TRBD1. The CDR3 covers 15 residues. Germline-derived CDR1 and CDR2 are SGHRS and YFSETQ. With 4 bases clipped from V and 0 bases from J, the junction kept 7 bases outside the gene matches. CDR3 region: CASSRTGQNSYEQYF. The CDR3 nucleotides are TGCGCCAGCAGCCGGACAGGACAGAACTCCTACGAGCAGTACTTC.

This chain connects TRBV5-5 to TRBJ2-3; 8 bases line up with TRBD2. V was clipped by 2 bases and J by 4 bases; unmatched bases: 12. The CDR3 extends over 17 amino acids. Looked up from germline, CDR1 is SGHKS and CDR2 is YYEKEE (reference sequence). CDR3 sequence reads: CASSLRGGARSSDTQYF. The CDR3 nucleotides read TGTGCCAGCAGCTTACGGGGGGGCGCGAGGTCATCAGATACGCAGTATTTT.

CDR3 DNA sequence: TGTGCCAGTACGCCACGGGGACAGGGGGGAACTGAAGCTTTCTTT. Protein: CASTPRGQGGTEAFF. The chain recombines TRBV27 with TRBJ1-1, with 11 bases lining up with TRBD1. V gave up 9 bases and J gave up 5 bases; unmatched junction bases: 11. Germline CDR1 MNHEY, CDR2 SMNVEV (reference sequence). The CDR3 covers 15 residues.

The genes are TRBV3-1 (or the pseudogene TRBV3-2) and TRBJ2-1, with TRBD1 as a possible D gene (6 bases). The CDR3 runs 16 residues. V was clipped by 4 bases and J by 0 bases, with 13 bases between them. The germline V gene has CDR1 LGHDT and CDR2 YNNKEL (reference sequence). CDR3: CASSLPRTASYNEQFF. The DNA of the CDR3 is TGTGCCAGCAGCCTGCCCAGGACAGCCTCCTACAATGAGCAGTTCTTC.